This T cell receptor (beta chain) was retrieved from a study of early T cells in non-severe SARS-CoV-2 infection. MiXCR, run by TCRdb on the 5' RACE reads, gives a single entry per CDR3 protein. Of more than 65,000 distinct CDR3 sequences in the sample, about 12% were seen once. The sample holds many counts of this clonotype. The V gene's germline CDR1 is KGHDR and CDR2 SFDVKD. V was shortened by 5 bases and J by 8 bases, with 9 bases between the two germline ends. This CDR3 comprises 12 residues. The TCR sequence derives from an adult who was a healthcare worker with PCR-confirmed SARS-CoV-2 infection or an uninfected control (not recorded which). The sequenced sample was whole blood. This chain links TRBV24-1 with TRBJ2-1; D not certain. CDR3 sequence (DNA): TGTGCCACCAGTGTTCTAGGCGATGAGCAGTTCTTC. Protein product: CATSVLGDEQFF.